A selection of T cell receptor beta chains follows, all from one sample in a study of vaccination effects on CD4 cells after COVID-19. The method was immunoSEQ multiplex PCR; TCRdb's version includes in-frame clones alone and lacks a portion of them. The sample holds about 27,000 clones; about four fifths are singletons and the top ten take 15% to 20%. Their cognate antigens are unknown. Specimen: CD4+ T cells from PBMCs cultured with HCoV-NL63 spike peptides, collected before COVID-19 vaccination. All receptors derive from a human donor who had a prior SARS-CoV-2 infection. The CDR3 runs from the conserved cysteine through the conserved F or W. The D gene is left open where the match is weak. Clone size appears in some rows only: once, few, many, or a class for an expanded clone.

clone size	CDR3 length	V gene	D gene	J gene	CDR3 protein	CDR3 DNA
few	13	TRBV11-3	.	TRBJ1-3	CASSSGNGNTIYF	TGTGCCAGCAGCTCAGGGAATGGAAACACCATATATTTT
.	13	TRBV20-1	.	TRBJ2-5	CSASQGGTETQYF	TGCAGTGCTAGTCAAGGGGGTACGGAGACCCAGTACTTC
.	15	TRBV7-2	TRBD2	TRBJ2-7	CASRQGLAGVFEQYF	TGTGCCAGCAGGCAAGGACTAGCGGGAGTCTTCGAGCAGTACTTC
.	17	TRBV4-2	TRBD1	TRBJ2-3	CASSQDETGGRIATQYF	TGTGCCAGCAGCCAAGATGAAACAGGGGGCCGAATTGCTACGCAGTATTTT
.	17	TRBV19	TRBD1	TRBJ2-5	CASGNNGLTGREETQYF	TGTGCCAGTGGAAACAATGGGCTGACAGGGCGCGAGGAGACCCAGTACTTC
.	11	TRBV10-3	.	TRBJ2-3	CAIMDADTQYF	TGTGCCATCATGGACGCGGATACGCAGTATTTT
.	12	TRBV12-3/TRBV12-4	.	TRBJ1-5	CASRYYNQPQHF	TGTGCCAGTCGATATTACAATCAGCCCCAGCATTTT
.	18	TRBV18	.	TRBJ2-3	CASSPRKITGYGTDTQYF	TGTGCCAGCTCACCACGCAAGATTACGGGATACGGCACAGATACGCAGTATTTT
.	14	TRBV7-3	.	TRBJ2-5	CASSPYHLTGTQYF	TGTGCCAGCAGCCCTTACCACCTGACCGGGACCCAGTACTTC
.	15	TRBV6-1	TRBD1	TRBJ1-1	CASSEGDRVYTEAFF	TGTGCCAGCAGTGAGGGGGACAGAGTATACACTGAAGCTTTCTTT
.	16	TRBV5-4	TRBD1	TRBJ1-5	CASSGTGRYIFQPQHF	TGTGCCAGCAGTGGGACAGGGAGGTATATATTTCAGCCCCAGCATTTT
.	16	TRBV6-6	TRBD1	TRBJ1-4	CASSRGGLGTNEKLFF	TGTGCCAGCAGCAGGGGGGGGCTAGGGACTAATGAAAAACTGTTTTTT
.	16	TRBV24-1	TRBD1	TRBJ2-1	CATSDFRQGDYNEQFF	TGTGCCACCAGTGATTTTCGACAGGGGGACTACAATGAGCAGTTCTTC
.	14	TRBV2	.	TRBJ2-1	CASSEARQQDEQFF	TGTGCCAGCAGTGAAGCAAGGCAGCAGGATGAGCAGTTCTTC
.	13	TRBV6-2/TRBV6-3	.	TRBJ1-2	CASSARINYGYTF	TGTGCCAGCAGCGCTAGGATAAACTATGGCTACACCTTC
.	18	TRBV4-2	TRBD2	TRBJ2-5	CASSQDPSGGAGGETQYF	TGTGCCAGCAGCCAAGATCCTAGCGGGGGGGCGGGAGGAGAGACCCAGTACTTC
.	16	TRBV6-6	.	TRBJ2-5	CASSLGHGAGQETQYF	TGTGCCAGCAGTTTGGGACATGGGGCAGGACAAGAGACCCAGTACTTC
.	15	TRBV18	.	TRBJ2-4	CASSRTGSGKNIQYF	TGTGCCAGCTCACGTACGGGGTCGGGCAAAAACATTCAGTACTTC
.	15	TRBV7-2	.	TRBJ1-6	CASSSRNRRNSPLHF	TGTGCCAGCAGTTCTAGGAACAGACGGAATTCACCCCTCCACTTT
.	14	TRBV7-9	TRBD1	TRBJ1-1	CASSTQTGATEAFF	TGTGCCAGCAGCACGCAGACAGGGGCCACTGAAGCTTTCTTT
.	16	TRBV18	.	TRBJ1-4	CASSPLQSATNEKLFF	TGTGCCAGCTCACCATTACAGAGCGCAACTAATGAAAAACTGTTTTTT
.	18	TRBV10-3	TRBD2	TRBJ2-2	CAISDAGLAPPNTGELFF	TGTGCCATCAGTGACGCGGGACTAGCGCCACCGAACACCGGGGAGCTGTTTTTT
.	17	TRBV24-1	TRBD1	TRBJ2-5	CATSDRSPTGEWETQYF	TGTGCCACCAGTGACCGCTCCCCGACAGGGGAATGGGAGACCCAGTACTTC
.	14	TRBV5-1	.	TRBJ1-1	CASSIQGGSTEAFF	TGCGCCAGCAGCATCCAAGGGGGGAGCACTGAAGCTTTCTTT
once	16	TRBV6-5	.	TRBJ1-1	CASSSAKGGMNTEAFF	TGTGCCAGCAGTTCTGCGAAGGGGGGCATGAACACTGAAGCTTTCTTT
.	14	TRBV7-2	TRBD1	TRBJ1-2	CASSAKGQGYGYTF	TGTGCCAGCAGCGCTAAGGGACAGGGCTATGGCTACACCTTC
.	14	TRBV7-2	TRBD1	TRBJ2-1	CASSPYGTDNEQFF	TGTGCCAGCAGCCCGTATGGGACAGACAATGAGCAGTTCTTC
.	15	TRBV5-6	TRBD2	TRBJ2-5	CASSRVAGVLETQYF	TGTGCCAGCAGCCGTGTGGCGGGAGTCCTCGAGACCCAGTACTTC
.	16	TRBV4-2	.	TRBJ2-7	CASSQDGNSGSYEQYF	TGTGCCAGCAGCCAAGATGGAAATTCAGGGTCCTACGAGCAGTACTTC
.	14	TRBV30	TRBD1	TRBJ1-3	CAWSTGQGKNTIYF	TGTGCCTGGAGCACAGGACAGGGGAAAAACACCATATATTTT
.	13	TRBV6-5	.	TRBJ1-2	CASSYWGEYGYTF	TGTGCCAGCAGTTACTGGGGCGAGTATGGCTACACCTTC
.	16	TRBV3-1/TRBV3-2	TRBD1	TRBJ1-1	CASSQEPGTENTEAFF	TGTGCCAGCAGCCAAGAGCCCGGGACAGAAAACACTGAAGCTTTCTTT
.	13	TRBV5-4	.	TRBJ1-1	CASSLDSATEAFF	TGTGCCAGCAGCTTGGACTCAGCAACTGAAGCTTTCTTT
.	16	TRBV15	TRBD1	TRBJ1-2	CATSRVQGQGAGGYTF	TGTGCCACCAGCAGAGTTCAGGGACAGGGGGCTGGTGGCTACACCTTC
.	14	TRBV30	.	TRBJ1-4	CAWGRQGAGEKLFF	TGTGCCTGGGGTAGACAAGGTGCAGGCGAAAAACTGTTTTTT
.	14	TRBV6-6	.	TRBJ2-5	CASRDLAFQETQYF	TGTGCCAGCAGGGATCTAGCGTTCCAAGAGACCCAGTACTTC
.	13	TRBV4-3	.	TRBJ1-3	CASSQDRGETIYF	TGCGCCAGCAGCCAAGATCGAGGGGAGACCATATATTTT
.	15	TRBV4-3	.	TRBJ2-2	CASSQVTMNTGELFF	TGCGCCAGCAGCCAAGTGACAATGAACACCGGGGAGCTGTTTTTT
.	15	TRBV5-6	TRBD1	TRBJ1-1	CASSLAQGMNTEAFF	TGTGCCAGCAGCTTGGCACAGGGGATGAACACTGAAGCTTTCTTT
.	15	TRBV19	TRBD1	TRBJ1-5	CASSISPTGYQPQHF	TGTGCCAGTAGTATTTCACCGACAGGGTATCAGCCCCAGCATTTT
.	16	TRBV11-3	TRBD2	TRBJ2-1	CASSLLSSGSYNEQFF	TGTGCCAGCAGCTTATTGTCTAGCGGGTCCTACAATGAGCAGTTCTTC
.	14	TRBV30	TRBD1	TRBJ2-3	CAVGSRGHTDTQYF	TGTGCCGTCGGGAGCAGGGGGCACACAGATACGCAGTATTTT
.	13	TRBV2	.	TRBJ2-7	CASIVRGSSPKYF	TGTGCCAGCATAGTACGAGGGTCTAGTCCGAAGTACTTC
few	16	TRBV5-1	TRBD2	TRBJ2-1	CASSLVFGRDYNEQFF	TGCGCCAGCAGCTTGGTATTCGGGAGGGATTACAATGAGCAGTTCTTC
.	13	TRBV5-4	.	TRBJ1-1	CASSLIMNTEAFF	TGTGCCAGCAGTCTTATCATGAACACTGAAGCTTTCTTT
.	15	TRBV6-5	.	TRBJ2-3	CASSYQSGSTDTQYF	TGTGCCAGCAGTTACCAATCGGGCAGCACAGATACGCAGTATTTT
.	18	TRBV7-2	TRBD2	TRBJ2-1	CASSLRLAGPSSYNEQFF	TGTGCCAGCAGCTTAAGACTAGCGGGTCCTAGCTCCTACAATGAGCAGTTCTTC
.	14	TRBV30	.	TRBJ2-1	CAFETGTDFQEQFF	TGTGCCTTCGAAACCGGGACGGACTTTCAGGAGCAGTTCTTC
.	14	TRBV2	.	TRBJ1-5	CASRVQAVNQPQHF	TGTGCCAGCAGGGTACAGGCGGTCAATCAGCCCCAGCATTTT
.	12	TRBV5-1	.	TRBJ2-5	CASSLYGETQYF	TGCGCCAGCAGCTTGTATGGAGAGACCCAGTACTTC
.	15	TRBV18	TRBD1	TRBJ2-7	CASSPGTDHTYEQYF	TGTGCCAGCTCACCCGGGACAGATCATACCTACGAGCAGTACTTC
.	16	TRBV7-9	TRBD2	TRBJ2-2	CASSAGTSGNTGELFF	TGTGCCAGCAGCGCCGGGACTAGCGGGAACACCGGGGAGCTGTTTTTT
.	16	TRBV18	.	TRBJ2-1	CASSPYGLSSYNEQFF	TGTGCCAGCTCACCATACGGATTGAGCTCCTACAATGAGCAGTTCTTC